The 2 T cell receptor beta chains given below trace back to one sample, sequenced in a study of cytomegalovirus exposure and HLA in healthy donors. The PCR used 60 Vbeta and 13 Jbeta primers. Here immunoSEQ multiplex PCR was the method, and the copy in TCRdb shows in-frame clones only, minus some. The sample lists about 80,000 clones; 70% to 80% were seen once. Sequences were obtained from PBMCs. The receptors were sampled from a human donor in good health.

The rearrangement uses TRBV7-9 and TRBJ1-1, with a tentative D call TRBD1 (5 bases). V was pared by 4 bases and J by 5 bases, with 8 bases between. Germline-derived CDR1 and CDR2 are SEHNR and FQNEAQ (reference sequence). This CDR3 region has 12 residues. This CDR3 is CASSYGGTEAFF. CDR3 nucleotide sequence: TGTGCCAGCAGCTATGGGGGGACTGAAGCTTTCTTT.

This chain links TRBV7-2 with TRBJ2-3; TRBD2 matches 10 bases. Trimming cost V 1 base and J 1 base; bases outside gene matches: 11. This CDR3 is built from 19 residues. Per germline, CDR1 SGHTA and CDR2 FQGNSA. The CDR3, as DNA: TGTGCCAGCAGCTTAGAGGCCCCCTTAGCGGGGGGCCGCACAGATACGCAGTATTTT. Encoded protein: CASSLEAPLAGGRTDTQYF.